The sequence of this T cell receptor (beta chain) was determined in a study of blood T cell repertoires in COVID-19. The germline CDR1 and CDR2 sequences are SGDLS and YYNGEE. V shed 0 bases and J shed 4 bases, with 7 bases lying between them. The CDR3 loop spans 14 amino acids. Clones were read by immunoSEQ multiplex PCR, and TCRdb kept only the in-frame ones, dropping some. The profile shows approximately 490,000 clones, more than 85% of them singletons. Sequencing input: PBMCs or T cells enriched from blood (not recorded which). The TCR was taken from a woman between 55 and 75 years old who had recovered from COVID-19. The chain recombines TRBV9 with TRBJ2-2, with D hard to call. The CDR3 nucleotides read TGTGCCAGCAGCGTAGAGCCGGGCACCGGGGAGCTGTTTTTT. It specifies CASSVEPGTGELFF.